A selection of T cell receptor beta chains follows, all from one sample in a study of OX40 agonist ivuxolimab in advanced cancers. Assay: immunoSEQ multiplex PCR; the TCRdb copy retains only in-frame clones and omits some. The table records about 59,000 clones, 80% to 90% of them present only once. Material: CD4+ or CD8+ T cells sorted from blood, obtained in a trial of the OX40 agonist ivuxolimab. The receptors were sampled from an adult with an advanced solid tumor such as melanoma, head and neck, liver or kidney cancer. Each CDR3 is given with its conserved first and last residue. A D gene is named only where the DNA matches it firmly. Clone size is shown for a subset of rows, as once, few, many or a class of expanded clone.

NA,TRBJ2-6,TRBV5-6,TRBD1,CASDRDVTGANVLTF,TGTGCCAGCGACAGGGATGTGACTGGGGCCAACGTCCTGACTTTC
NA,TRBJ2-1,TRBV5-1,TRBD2,CASSLRSGLAGPRQGNEQFF,TGCGCCAGCAGCTTGAGGTCGGGACTAGCGGGACCCCGCCAAGGGAATGAGCAGTTCTTC
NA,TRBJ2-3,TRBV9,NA,CASSVGELTDTQYF,TGTGCCAGCAGCGTGGGGGAGCTCACAGATACGCAGTATTTT
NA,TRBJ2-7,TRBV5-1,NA,CASSLDRANYEQYF,TGCGCCAGCAGCTTGGACAGGGCGAATTACGAGCAGTACTTC
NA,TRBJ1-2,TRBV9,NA,CASSLTGRGYTF,TGTGCCAGCAGCTTAACAGGGAGAGGCTACACCTTC
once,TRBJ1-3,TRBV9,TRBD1,CASSVGTGLAGNTIYF,TGTGCCAGCAGCGTGGGGACAGGGTTGGCTGGAAACACCATATATTTT
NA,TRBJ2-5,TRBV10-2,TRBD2,CASRRGGSGGGLGETQYF,TGCGCCAGCAGGAGGGGGGGGAGTGGCGGGGGGCTCGGAGAGACCCAGTACTTC
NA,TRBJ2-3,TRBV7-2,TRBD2,CASSLGTSGFSTDTQYF,TGTGCCAGCAGCCTCGGGACTAGCGGATTTAGCACAGATACGCAGTATTTT
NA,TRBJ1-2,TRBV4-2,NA,CASSLAGSHGYTF,TGTGCCAGCAGCTTGGCCGGGTCCCATGGCTACACCTTC
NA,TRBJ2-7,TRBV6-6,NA,CASSHGIYEQYF,TGTGCCAGCAGTCACGGTATCTACGAGCAGTACTTC
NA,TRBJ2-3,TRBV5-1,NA,CASSLGSGLRTDTQYF,TGCGCCAGCAGCTTGGGGAGCGGATTGCGCACAGATACGCAGTATTTT
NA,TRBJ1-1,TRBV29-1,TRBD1,CSVEGTGGFAFF,TGCAGCGTTGAGGGGACAGGGGGTTTTGCTTTCTTT
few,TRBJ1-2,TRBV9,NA,CASSPHRAAYGYTF,TGTGCCAGCAGCCCCCACAGGGCGGCCTATGGCTACACCTTC
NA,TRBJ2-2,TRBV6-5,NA,CASRIGGDTGELFF,TGTGCCAGCAGAATCGGGGGCGACACCGGGGAGCTGTTTTTT
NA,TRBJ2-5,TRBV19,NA,CASSIQHGVGANQETQYF,TGTGCCAGTAGTATCCAGCACGGGGTCGGGGCGAACCAAGAGACCCAGTACTTC
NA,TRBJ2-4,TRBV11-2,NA,CASSFSVDILAKNIQYF,TGTGCCAGCAGCTTCTCCGTCGACATTCTAGCCAAAAACATTCAGTACTTC
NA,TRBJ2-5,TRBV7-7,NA,CASSPGRGVKTQYF,TGTGCCAGCAGCCCCGGAAGGGGGGTGAAGACCCAGTACTTC